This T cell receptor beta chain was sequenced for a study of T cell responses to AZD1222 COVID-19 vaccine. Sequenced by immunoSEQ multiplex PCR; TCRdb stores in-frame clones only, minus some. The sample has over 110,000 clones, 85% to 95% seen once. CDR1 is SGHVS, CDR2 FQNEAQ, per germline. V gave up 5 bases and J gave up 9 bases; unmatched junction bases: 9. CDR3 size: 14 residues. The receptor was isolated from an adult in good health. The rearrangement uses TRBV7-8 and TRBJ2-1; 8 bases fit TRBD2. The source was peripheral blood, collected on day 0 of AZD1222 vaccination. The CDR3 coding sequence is TGTGCCAGCAGCCTCCGAGCGGGAGAGGCTGAGCAGTTCTTC. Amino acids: CASSLRAGEAEQFF.